The clone carrying this T cell receptor (beta chain) appeared many times. No antigen is known for it. This specimen comes from a study of T cell repertoires in cytomegalovirus infection. About the research overall: Carrying CMV and the relevant HLA type showed in public TCR beta signatures. General study findings and limits: There were HLA-C-restricted CMV-specific TCR beta clonotypes dominating the ex vivo response. Pooled public TCR beta family frequency picked out CMV carriers with the relevant HLA.

Unmatched junction bases numbered 7, after V lost 6 bases and J lost 2 bases. CDR1 MNHEY and CDR2 SMNVEV come from the germline V gene (reference sequence). The length of the CDR3 is 15 residues. TCRdb ran MiXCR on the reads and lists one entry per CDR3 protein. The sample lists nearly 550,000 distinct CDR3 sequences, approximately 16% occurring once. The genes are TRBV27 and TRBJ1-5; 7 nucleotides match TRBD1. Sequencing used CD8+ T cells from PBMCs. The receptor was isolated from a human donor in good health (CMV status not recorded). Some clones in this sample may be carry-over from other donors' samples. CDR3 loop: CASSPTGSGNQPQHF. CDR3 DNA sequence: TGTGCCAGCAGCCCGACAGGGTCGGGCAATCAGCCCCAGCATTTT.